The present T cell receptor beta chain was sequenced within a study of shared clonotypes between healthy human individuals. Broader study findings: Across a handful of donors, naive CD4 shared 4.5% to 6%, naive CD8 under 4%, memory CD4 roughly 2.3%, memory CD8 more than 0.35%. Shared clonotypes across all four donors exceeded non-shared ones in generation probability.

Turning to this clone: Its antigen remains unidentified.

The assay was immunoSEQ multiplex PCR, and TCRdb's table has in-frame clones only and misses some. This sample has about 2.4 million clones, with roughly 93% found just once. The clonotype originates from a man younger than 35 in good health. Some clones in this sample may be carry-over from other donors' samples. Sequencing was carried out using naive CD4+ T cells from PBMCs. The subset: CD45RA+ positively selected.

This CDR3 reads CASSLSGRPRDTQYF. CDR3 nucleotides: TGTGCCAGCAGTCTCAGCGGGAGGCCCAGGGATACGCAGTATTTT. The chain recombines TRBV27 with TRBJ2-3; 9 bases are a match to TRBD2. CDR1 and CDR2 from the germline V gene are MNHEY and SMNVEV (reference sequence). V shed 5 bases, J shed 6 bases, and the junction held 9 bases outside the gene matches. This CDR3 contains 15 residues.